Included here is one TCR beta chain sequence, with context. Its target is unknown. Mismatch with germline at one junction end may stem from a read error. The data were obtained in a study of cytomegalovirus exposure and HLA in healthy donors. General study points: Later, an analysis found that TCR clusters from the first cohort tended to co-occur in the roughly 110 validation repertoires. Accounts indicate the classifier identified cytomegalovirus status with strong specificity and sensitivity.

Measured with immunoSEQ multiplex PCR; TCRdb has only the in-frame clones, and not every one. The table records over 200,000 clones, almost 90% of them present only once. This CDR3 is 15 amino acids long. CDR1 SSHAT and CDR2 FNYEAQ come from the germline V gene (reference sequence). The V and J genes are TRBV7-7 and TRBJ2-5, with 9 bases fitting TRBD2. This sequence was found in a woman between 18 and 29 years old in good health and CMV-seronegative. The specimen was PBMCs. Here the CDR3 DNA reads TGTGCTAGCAGTCAAGTAGCGGGAGAAGGAGAGACCCAGTACTTC. Its protein product is CASSQVAGEGETQYF.